One and the same sample provided the 10 T cell receptor beta chains below, sequenced in a study of control samples from healthy donors and cancer patients. Only in-frame clones appear in the TCRdb table, and some are missing; sequencing was by immunoSEQ multiplex PCR. Of 94,000 or so clones in the sample, roughly 80% are singletons; the top ten hold 30% to 40%. Sequencing was carried out using PBMCs. These receptors came from a man between 65 and 85 years old with lung cancer.

Only one count was recorded for this clone. The chain uses TRBV15 and TRBJ2-1, with 12 bases identical to TRBD2. Trimming took 8 bases from V and 10 from J; bases not matched to a gene: 15. Germline loops: CDR1 LNHNV, CDR2 YYDKDF (reference sequence). This CDR3 has 16 residues. This CDR3 reads CATRGPSGGVSREQFF. CDR3 bases: TGTGCCACCCGTGGTCCTAGCGGGGGGGTCTCACGGGAGCAGTTCTTC.

The gene calls are TRBV7-2 and TRBJ2-3, with 9 bases matching TRBD2. V shed 3 bases and J 3 bases; nucleotides not matched to a gene: 4. CDR1 is SGHTA, CDR2 FQGNSA, per germline. This CDR3 contains 15 residues. In DNA form, the CDR3 reads TGTGCCAGCAGCTTGCGGGGGGGCCAAACAGATACGCAGTATTTT. It yields the protein CASSLRGGQTDTQYF.

The rearrangement uses TRBV6-2 or TRBV6-3 and TRBJ2-4; 11 positions agree with TRBD2. The CDR3 length is 15 residues. CDR1 is MNHEY, CDR2 SVGEGT, per germline. V was pared by 4 bases and J by 5 bases, with 4 bases of the junction left unmatched. CDR3 in amino acids: CASSFASGGQNIQYF. CDR3 DNA: TGTGCCAGCAGTTTCGCTAGCGGGGGGCAAAACATTCAGTACTTC.

This chain links TRBV10-1 with TRBJ2-3; 7 bases match TRBD1. J was trimmed by 1 base and V by 0 bases; bases with no gene match: 10. From germline, CDR1 is WNHNN and CDR2 SYGVQD (reference sequence). This CDR3 has 18 residues. The CDR3 sequence is CASSESGQWNVGTDTQYF. The CDR3 DNA is TGCGCCAGCAGTGAGTCGGGACAGTGGAACGTGGGCACAGATACGCAGTATTTT.

The rearrangement uses TRBV7-3 and TRBJ2-3, with D unresolved. Germline CDR1 SGHTA, CDR2 FQGTGA. The length of the CDR3 is 12 residues. The ends were cut back, 4 bases at V and 6 bases at J, with 8 bases in the middle. The CDR3 loop reads CASSSFGDTQYF. CDR3 in DNA: TGTGCCAGCAGCTCATTCGGTGATACGCAGTATTTT.

With respect to this clone: The same CDR3 arises from other DNA sequences in this sample as well. The CDR3 region is CASSLEGRGTDTQYF. CDR3 bases: TGTGCCAGCAGCTTAGAGGGAAGGGGCACAGATACGCAGTATTTT. The chain is built from TRBV7-9 and TRBJ2-3; D not resolved. Germline V CDR1 and CDR2: SEHNR, FQNEAQ (reference sequence). Trimming shortened V by 1 base and J by 1 base, and 9 bases separated the two germline ends. The CDR3 extends over 15 amino acids.

The chain has TRBV25-1 and TRBJ2-7, with 7 bases fitting TRBD1. Germline-derived CDR1 and CDR2 are MGHDK and SYGVNS. The CDR3 loop spans 17 amino acids. The trim removed 3 bases at V and 3 bases at J, leaving 14 bases unmatched. The CDR3 is CASSETGSRGRLYEQYF. CDR3 sequence (DNA): TGTGCCAGCAGTGAGACAGGGTCTAGAGGACGTCTCTACGAGCAGTACTTC.

The chain couples TRBV18 to TRBJ2-5; possible D gene TRBD1, 6 bases. Trimming shortened V by 3 bases and J by 5 bases, and 10 bases separated the two germline ends. The CDR3 contains 13 residues. The V gene's germline CDR1 is KGHSH and CDR2 LQKENI. CDR3 amino acids: CASSPAGAETQYF. In nucleotides, the CDR3 is TGTGCCAGCTCACCGGCAGGGGCCGAGACCCAGTACTTC.

This rearrangement joins TRBV5-4 to TRBJ1-1; 7 bases align to TRBD1. V lost 1 base, J lost 0 bases, and 3 bases stayed unmatched. This CDR3 comprises 15 residues. The germline V gene encodes CDR1 SGHNT and CDR2 YYREEE (reference sequence). CDR3 sequence: CASSLQGEMNTEAFF. For the CDR3, the DNA is TGTGCCAGCAGCTTGCAGGGGGAAATGAACACTGAAGCTTTCTTT.

The chain joins TRBV19 to TRBJ2-2; no reliable D call. This CDR3 contains 15 residues. Trimming cost V 3 bases and J 0 bases, with 8 bases left between them. Germline V lookup: CDR1 LNHDA, CDR2 SQIVND (reference sequence). CDR3 DNA sequence: TGTGCCAGTAGTATTCAGATTTCGAACACCGGGGAGCTGTTTTTT. Its translation is CASSIQISNTGELFF.